One T cell receptor (beta chain) is described in this entry. The data were obtained in a study of blood T cell repertoires in COVID-19. Study-wide context: Samples taken during acute and convalescent COVID-19 were collected in the United States, Italy and Spain.

Germline CDR1 is SGHRS and CDR2 is YFSETQ. CDR3 length: 15 amino acids. With V trimmed by 5 bases and J by 4 bases, 11 bases remained unmatched. In the original workflow: Estimation of nucleated cell counts was performed using reference gene primer amplification. Libraries were prepared by immunoSEQ multiplex PCR; TCRdb keeps only in-frame clonotypes and omits some of them. The D gene and trimming were derived from the DNA, and the V and J assignments and clone size from that table. This sample yields about 300,000 clones, of which roughly nine tenths are seen a single time; approximately 1.8% belongs to the top ten.

The sequence was collected from a woman in her twenties or thirties with COVID-19, enrolled during active disease. Input material: peripheral blood. The rearrangement uses TRBV5-1 and TRBJ1-2, with 7 nucleotides matching TRBD1. CDR3 DNA sequence: TGCGCCAGCAGGGCCCAGACAGGGATGAGCTATGGCTACACCTTC. It specifies CASRAQTGMSYGYTF. The whole variable domain, remainder taken from reference TRBV5-1 and TRBJ1-2, is KAGVTQTPRYLIKTRGQQVTLSCSPISGHRSVSWYQQTPGQGLQFLFEYFSETQRNKGNFPGRFSGRQFSNSRSEMNVSTLELGDSALYLCASRAQTGMSYGYTFGSGTRLTVV.